This T cell receptor (beta chain) originates from a study of tumor-infiltrating lymphocytes in localized non-small cell lung cancer. Method: immunoSEQ multiplex PCR; TCRdb's copy keeps in-frame clones and lacks some. This table has around 8,900 clones, about two thirds appearing once. CDR3 length equals 14 residues. Germline lookup yields CDR1 LNHNV and CDR2 YYDKDF (reference sequence). The V gene lost 9 bases and the J gene lost 2 bases, with 15 bases spanning the gap. Sequencing input: lung tumor tissue. This sequence joins TRBV15 and TRBJ2-3; TRBD1 might be the D (5 bases). The TCR comes from a human donor with non-small cell lung cancer. In DNA, the CDR3 is TGTGCCACGTCGGACCTAGGGGCCACAGATACGCAGTATTTT. It encodes CATSDLGATDTQYF. Variable domain in full (rest from reference TRBV15 and TRBJ2-3): DAMVIQNPRYQVTQFGKPVTLSCSQTLNHNVMYWYQQKSSQAPKLLFHYYDKDFNNEADTPDNFQSRRPNTSFCFLDIRSPGLGDTAMYLCATSDLGATDTQYFGPGTRLTVL.